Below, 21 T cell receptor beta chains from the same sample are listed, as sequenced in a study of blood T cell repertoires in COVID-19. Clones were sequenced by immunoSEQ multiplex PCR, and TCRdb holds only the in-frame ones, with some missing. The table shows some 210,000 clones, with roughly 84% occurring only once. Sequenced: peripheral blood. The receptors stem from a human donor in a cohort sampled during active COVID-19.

The CDR3 coding sequence is TGTGCCTGGAACCGGGACAGGGGTTTCGAGCAGTACTTC. Protein sequence: CAWNRDRGFEQYF. The chain employs TRBV30 and TRBJ2-7; 10 bases map to TRBD1. CDR3 length: 13 amino acids. Germline trimming cut 4 bases from V and 6 bases from J; bases unmatched to any gene: 6. Germline CDR1 GTSNPN, CDR2 SVGIG (reference sequence).

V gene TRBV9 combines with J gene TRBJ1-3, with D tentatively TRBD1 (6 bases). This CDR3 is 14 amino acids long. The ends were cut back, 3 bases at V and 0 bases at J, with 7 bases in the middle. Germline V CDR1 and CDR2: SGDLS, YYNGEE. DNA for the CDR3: TGTGCCAGCAGCGAACAGGGCTCTGGAAACACCATATATTTT. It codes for CASSEQGSGNTIYF.

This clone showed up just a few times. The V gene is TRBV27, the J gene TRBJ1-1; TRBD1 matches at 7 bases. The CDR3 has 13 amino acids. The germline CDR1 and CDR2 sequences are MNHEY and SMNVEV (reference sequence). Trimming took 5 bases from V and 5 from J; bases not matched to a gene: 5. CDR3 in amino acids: CASSDRVWTEAFF. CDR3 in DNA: TGTGCCAGCAGTGACAGGGTTTGGACTGAAGCTTTCTTT.

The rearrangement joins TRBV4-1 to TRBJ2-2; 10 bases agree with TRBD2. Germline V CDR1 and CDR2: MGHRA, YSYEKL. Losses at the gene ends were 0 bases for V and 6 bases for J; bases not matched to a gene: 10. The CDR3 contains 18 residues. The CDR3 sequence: CASSQEPGLAGAAGELFF. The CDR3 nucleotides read TGCGCCAGCAGCCAAGAACCGGGGCTAGCGGGGGCGGCCGGGGAGCTGTTTTTT.

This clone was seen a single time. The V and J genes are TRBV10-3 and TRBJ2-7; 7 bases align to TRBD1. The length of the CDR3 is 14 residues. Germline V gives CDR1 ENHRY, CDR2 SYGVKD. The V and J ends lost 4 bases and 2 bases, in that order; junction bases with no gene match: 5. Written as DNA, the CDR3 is TGTGCCATCAGTGGAGACAGGGCCGCCTACGAGCAGTACTTC. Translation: CAISGDRAAYEQYF.

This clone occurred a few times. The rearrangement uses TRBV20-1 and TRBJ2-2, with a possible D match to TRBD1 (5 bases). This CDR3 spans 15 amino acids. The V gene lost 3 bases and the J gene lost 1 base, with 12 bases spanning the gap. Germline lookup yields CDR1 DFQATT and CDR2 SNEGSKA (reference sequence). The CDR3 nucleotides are TGCAGTGCTAGTCCCAGGGTTTGGAACACCGGGGAGCTGTTTTTT. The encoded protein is CSASPRVWNTGELFF.

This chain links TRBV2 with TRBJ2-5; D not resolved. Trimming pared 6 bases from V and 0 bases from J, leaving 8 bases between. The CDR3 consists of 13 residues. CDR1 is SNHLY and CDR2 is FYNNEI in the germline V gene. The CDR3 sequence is CASRRQYQETQYF. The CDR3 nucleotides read TGTGCCAGCAGGAGGCAGTACCAAGAGACCCAGTACTTC.

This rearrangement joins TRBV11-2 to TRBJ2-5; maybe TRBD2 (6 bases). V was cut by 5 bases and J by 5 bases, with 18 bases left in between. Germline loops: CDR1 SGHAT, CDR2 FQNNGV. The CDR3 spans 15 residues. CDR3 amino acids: CASSRGALYRETQYF. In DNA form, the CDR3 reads TGTGCCAGCAGCCGCGGGGCGCTATATCGGGAGACCCAGTACTTC.

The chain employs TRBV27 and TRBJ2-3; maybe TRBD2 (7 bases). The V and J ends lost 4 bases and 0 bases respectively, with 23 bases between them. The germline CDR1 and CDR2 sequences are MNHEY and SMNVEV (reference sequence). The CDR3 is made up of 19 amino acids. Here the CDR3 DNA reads TGTGCCAGCAGTTATCTAGCGGTGTTCGAGAGGGGGAGCACAGATACGCAGTATTTT. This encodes CASSYLAVFERGSTDTQYF.

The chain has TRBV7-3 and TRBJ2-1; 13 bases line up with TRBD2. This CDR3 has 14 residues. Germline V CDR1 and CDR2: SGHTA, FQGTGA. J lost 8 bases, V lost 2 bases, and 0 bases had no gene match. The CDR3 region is CASSLGTSGDEQFF. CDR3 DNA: TGTGCCAGCAGCTTAGGGACTAGCGGGGATGAGCAGTTCTTC.

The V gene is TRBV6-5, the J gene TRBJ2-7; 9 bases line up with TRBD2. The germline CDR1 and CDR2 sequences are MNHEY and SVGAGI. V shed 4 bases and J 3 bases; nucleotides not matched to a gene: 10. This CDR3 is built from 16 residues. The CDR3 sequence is CASSSPSGTRRYEQYF. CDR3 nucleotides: TGTGCCAGCAGTTCCCCTAGCGGGACACGACGCTACGAGCAGTACTTC.

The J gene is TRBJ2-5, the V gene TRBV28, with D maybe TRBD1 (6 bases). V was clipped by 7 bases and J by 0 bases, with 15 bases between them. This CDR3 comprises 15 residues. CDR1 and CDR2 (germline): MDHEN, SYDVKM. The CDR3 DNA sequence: TGTGCCAGCACCGGAACAGGGTATGACCAAGAGACCCAGTACTTC. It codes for CASTGTGYDQETQYF.

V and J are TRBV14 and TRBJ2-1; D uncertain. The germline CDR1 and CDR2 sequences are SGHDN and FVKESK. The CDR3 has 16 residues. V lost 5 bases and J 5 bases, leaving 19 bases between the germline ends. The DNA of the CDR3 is TGTGCCAGCAGCTCCCTTTATTGGCGGTCTAACAATGAGCAGTTCTTC. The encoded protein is CASSSLYWRSNNEQFF.

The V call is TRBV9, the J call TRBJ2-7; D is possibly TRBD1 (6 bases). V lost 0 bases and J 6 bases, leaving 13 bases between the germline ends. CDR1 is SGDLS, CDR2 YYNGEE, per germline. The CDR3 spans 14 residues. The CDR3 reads CASSVGGGIGEQYF. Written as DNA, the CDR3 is TGTGCCAGCAGCGTAGGAGGGGGTATAGGCGAGCAGTACTTC.

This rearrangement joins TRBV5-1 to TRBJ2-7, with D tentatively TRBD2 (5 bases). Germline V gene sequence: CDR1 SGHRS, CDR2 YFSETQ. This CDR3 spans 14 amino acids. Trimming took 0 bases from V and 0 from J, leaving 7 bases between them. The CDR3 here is CASSLAGNSYEQYV. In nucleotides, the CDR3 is TGCGCCAGCAGCTTGGCCGGGAACTCCTACGAGCAGTACGTC.

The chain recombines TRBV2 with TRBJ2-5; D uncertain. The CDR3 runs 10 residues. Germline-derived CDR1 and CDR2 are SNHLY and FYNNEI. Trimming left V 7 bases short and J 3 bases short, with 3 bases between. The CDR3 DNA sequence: TGTGCCAGCACCAAAGAGACCCAGTACTTC. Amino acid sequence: CASTKETQYF.

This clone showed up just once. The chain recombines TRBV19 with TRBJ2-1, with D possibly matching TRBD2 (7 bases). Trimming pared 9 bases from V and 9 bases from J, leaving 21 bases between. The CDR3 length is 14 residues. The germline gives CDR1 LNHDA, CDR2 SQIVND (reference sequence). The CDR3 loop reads CASEGGGPTSEQFF. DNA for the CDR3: TGTGCCAGCGAAGGGGGGGGGCCGACCAGTGAGCAGTTCTTC.

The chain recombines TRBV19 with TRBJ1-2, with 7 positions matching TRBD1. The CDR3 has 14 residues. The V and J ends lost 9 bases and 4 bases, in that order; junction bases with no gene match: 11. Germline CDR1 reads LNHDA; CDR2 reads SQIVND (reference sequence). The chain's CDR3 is CASADRDVPYGYTF. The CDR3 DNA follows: TGTGCCAGCGCCGACAGGGATGTACCCTATGGCTACACCTTC. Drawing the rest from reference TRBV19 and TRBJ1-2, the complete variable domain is DGGITQSPKYLFRKEGQNVTLSCEQNLNHDAMYWYRQDPGQGLRLIYYSQIVNDFQKGDIAEGYSVSREKKESFPLTVTSAQKNPTAFYLCASADRDVPYGYTFGSGTRLTVV.

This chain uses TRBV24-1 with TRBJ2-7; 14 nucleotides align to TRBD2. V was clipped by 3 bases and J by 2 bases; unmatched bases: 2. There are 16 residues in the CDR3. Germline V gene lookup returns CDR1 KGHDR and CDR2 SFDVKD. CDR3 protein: CATSDQTSGGAYEQYV. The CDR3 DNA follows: TGTGCCACCAGTGATCAGACTAGCGGGGGGGCCTACGAGCAGTACGTC.

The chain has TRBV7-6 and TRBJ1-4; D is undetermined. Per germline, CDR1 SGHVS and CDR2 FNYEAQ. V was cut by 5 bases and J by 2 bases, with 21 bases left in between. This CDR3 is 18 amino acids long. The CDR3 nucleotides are TGTGCCAGCAGCCCCGGGAGGGATAGTTGGGGTACTAATGAAAAACTGTTTTTT. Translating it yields CASSPGRDSWGTNEKLFF.

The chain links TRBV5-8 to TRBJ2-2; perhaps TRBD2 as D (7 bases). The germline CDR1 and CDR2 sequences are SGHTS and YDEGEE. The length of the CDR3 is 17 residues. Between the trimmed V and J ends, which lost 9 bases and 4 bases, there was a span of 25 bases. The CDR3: CATYSGTNTMPTGELFF. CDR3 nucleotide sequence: TGTGCCACCTACAGCGGGACAAATACTATGCCCACCGGGGAGCTGTTTTTT.